A single TCR beta chain is shown here with its context. What it binds is not known. This entry is derived from a study of T-cell memory formation after mild COVID-19. Study in general: Largely, TCR clusters stayed within a single donor. General study findings and limits: The authors left the SARS-CoV-2 specificity of second-wave clones peaking on day 37 unconfirmed.

With 4 bases removed from V and 2 bases from J, the gap between germline ends came to 13 bases. Germline V gives CDR1 LGHNA, CDR2 YNFKEQ. The CDR3 extends over 15 amino acids. Using its own MiXCR run on the 5' RACE reads, TCRdb lists one record per CDR3 protein. The data hold roughly 370,000 distinct CDR3 sequences, with around a sixth observed a single time. The sample taken for sequencing was PBMCs or a T cell subset sorted from them (not recorded which). The rearrangement uses TRBV4-2 and TRBJ2-3; tentative D call: TRBD1 (6 bases). The sequence came from a man aged 18 to 35 who had mild COVID-19 (a few samples of this study predate the infection). Cell type and time point are not known. The CDR3 here is CASSPARQATDTQYF. In DNA form, the CDR3 reads TGTGCCAGCAGCCCCGCCCGACAGGCCACAGATACGCAGTATTTT.